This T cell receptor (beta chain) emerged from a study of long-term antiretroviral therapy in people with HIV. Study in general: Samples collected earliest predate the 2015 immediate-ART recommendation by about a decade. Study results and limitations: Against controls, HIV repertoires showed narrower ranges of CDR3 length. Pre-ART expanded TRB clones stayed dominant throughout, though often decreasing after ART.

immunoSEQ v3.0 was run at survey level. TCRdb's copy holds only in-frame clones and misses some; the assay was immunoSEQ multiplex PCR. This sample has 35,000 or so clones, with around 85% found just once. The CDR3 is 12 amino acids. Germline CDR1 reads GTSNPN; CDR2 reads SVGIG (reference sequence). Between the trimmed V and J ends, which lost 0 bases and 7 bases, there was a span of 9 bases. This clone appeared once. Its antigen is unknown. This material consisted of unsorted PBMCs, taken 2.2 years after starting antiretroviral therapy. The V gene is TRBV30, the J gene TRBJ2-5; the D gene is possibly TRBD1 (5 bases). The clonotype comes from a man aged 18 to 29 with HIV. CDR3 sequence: CAWSVVGRTQYF. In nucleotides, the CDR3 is TGTGCCTGGAGTGTAGTGGGGCGGACCCAGTACTTC.